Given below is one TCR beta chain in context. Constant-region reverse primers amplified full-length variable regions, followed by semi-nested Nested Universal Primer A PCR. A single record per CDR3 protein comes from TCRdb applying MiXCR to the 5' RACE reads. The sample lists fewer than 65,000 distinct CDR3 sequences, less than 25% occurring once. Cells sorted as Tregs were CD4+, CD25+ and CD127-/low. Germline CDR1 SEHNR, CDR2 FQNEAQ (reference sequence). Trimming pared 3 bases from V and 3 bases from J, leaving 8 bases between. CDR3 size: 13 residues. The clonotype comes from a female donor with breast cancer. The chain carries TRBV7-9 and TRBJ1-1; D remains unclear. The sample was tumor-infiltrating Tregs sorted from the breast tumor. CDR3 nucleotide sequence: TGTGCCAGCAGCTTGAAGAGAGACACTGAAGCTTTCTTT. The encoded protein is CASSLKRDTEAFF.